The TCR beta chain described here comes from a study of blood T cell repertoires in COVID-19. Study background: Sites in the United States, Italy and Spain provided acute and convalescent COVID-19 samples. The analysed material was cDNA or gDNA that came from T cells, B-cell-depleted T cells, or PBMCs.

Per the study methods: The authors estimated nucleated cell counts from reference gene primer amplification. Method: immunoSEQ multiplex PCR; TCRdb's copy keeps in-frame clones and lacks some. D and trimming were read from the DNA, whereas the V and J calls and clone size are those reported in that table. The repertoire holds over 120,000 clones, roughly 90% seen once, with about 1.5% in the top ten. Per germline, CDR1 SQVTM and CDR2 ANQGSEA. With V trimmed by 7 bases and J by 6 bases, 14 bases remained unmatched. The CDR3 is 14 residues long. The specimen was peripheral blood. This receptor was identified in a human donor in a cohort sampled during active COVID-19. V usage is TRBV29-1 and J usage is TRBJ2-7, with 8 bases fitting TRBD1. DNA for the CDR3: TGCAGCGCTAGACCCGGGACAGGACTATCCGAGCAGTACTTC. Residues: CSARPGTGLSEQYF.